Each of the 27 T cell receptor beta chains below was sequenced from the same sample in a study of T cell responses to AZD1222 COVID-19 vaccine (dated by TCRdb to the early 2020s). The sample's time point, from its label and the paper: about 28 days (+/-7) after the second vaccine dose. To prepare the library, the immunoSEQ multiplex PCR assay was applied. As stored in TCRdb, this immuneACCESS dataset retains in-frame rearrangements with V and J assigned. A fraction of the clones does not appear; measured against another copy, unresolved V genes explain less than half of the discrepancy, and the remainder lacks a known reason. In all, the sample holds around 78,000 clones, and 90% of those were seen once. Of the sample, under 1.5% falls within the top ten clones. Sample: peripheral blood, taken 28 days after the second AZD1222 dose. These receptors originate from an adult who received the AZD1222 COVID-19 vaccine.

This clone showed up just once. This rearrangement joins TRBV6-2 or TRBV6-3 to TRBJ1-5; possibly TRBD1 for D (6 bases). Germline CDR1 MNHEY, CDR2 SVGEGT. The V gene lost 2 bases and the J gene lost 3 bases, with 17 bases spanning the gap. The CDR3 consists of 17 residues. CDR3: CASSYESGRGLNQPQHF. The CDR3 bases are TGTGCCAGCAGTTACGAATCGGGCAGGGGACTCAATCAGCCCCAGCATTTT.

V usage is TRBV15 and J usage is TRBJ1-5; D not certain. The CDR3 runs to 16 residues. CDR1 is LNHNV, CDR2 YYDKDF, per germline (reference sequence). Trimming cost V 1 base and J 1 base, with 11 bases left between them. CDR3 region: CATSRVVQISNQPQHF. In nucleotides, the CDR3 is TGTGCCACCAGCAGAGTTGTACAGATCAGCAATCAGCCCCAGCATTTT. Variable domain in full (rest from reference TRBV15 and TRBJ1-5): DAMVIQNPRYQVTQFGKPVTLSCSQTLNHNVMYWYQQKSSQAPKLLFHYYDKDFNNEADTPDNFQSRRPNTSFCFLDIRSPGLGDTAMYLCATSRVVQISNQPQHFGDGTRLSIL.

The chain recombines TRBV5-6 with TRBJ1-2, with D maybe TRBD1 (6 bases). Trimming left V 0 bases short and J 4 bases short, with 10 bases between. There are 14 residues in the CDR3. Germline CDR1 SGHDT, CDR2 YYEEEE. CDR3 DNA sequence: TGTGCCAGCAGCTTGGCAGGGGTAGGCTATGGCTACACCTTC. Protein sequence: CASSLAGVGYGYTF.

This clone has just one count. The rearrangement joins TRBV10-3 to TRBJ1-6, with 9 bases lining up with TRBD1. This CDR3 contains 14 residues. V was pared by 5 bases and J by 5 bases, with 1 base of the junction left unmatched. Germline CDR1 is ENHRY and CDR2 is SYGVKD. CDR3 bases: TGTGCCATCAGTAGGGACAGGGATAATTCACCCCTCCACTTT. It is translated as CAISRDRDNSPLHF.

The chain uses TRBV6-5 and TRBJ1-1; no clear D. CDR3 length: 14 residues. The ends were cut back, 6 bases at V and 5 bases at J, with 16 bases in the middle. CDR1 and CDR2 (germline): MNHEY, SVGAGI. The CDR3 region has the DNA TGTGCCAGCAGAACACGGATTGGCGGGACTGAAGCTTTCTTT. Protein sequence: CASRTRIGGTEAFF.

Here the CDR3 reads CASGMANYGYTF. The CDR3 DNA reads as TGTGCCAGCGGGATGGCTAACTATGGCTACACCTTC. The J gene is TRBJ1-2, the V gene TRBV3-1 (or the pseudogene TRBV3-2); no firm D call. This CDR3 has 12 amino acids. V was trimmed by 8 bases and J by 0 bases, leaving 7 bases between them. Germline V gives CDR1 LGHDT, CDR2 YNNKEL (reference sequence).

The chain employs TRBV7-9 and TRBJ1-1; D may be TRBD1 (6 bases). This CDR3 spans 15 amino acids. Trimming pared 5 bases from V and 2 bases from J, leaving 15 bases between. Germline V gene data show CDR1 as SEHNR and CDR2 as FQNEAQ (reference sequence). This CDR3 reads CASSPSGGLNTEAFF. In nucleotides, the CDR3 is TGTGCCAGCAGCCCGTCGGGGGGGCTCAACACTGAAGCTTTCTTT.

The genes are TRBV10-3 and TRBJ1-2; no clear D gene. Germline V gene lookup returns CDR1 ENHRY and CDR2 SYGVKD. The V gene lost 4 bases and the J gene lost 0 bases, with 3 bases spanning the gap. The CDR3 length is 12 residues. CDR3 loop: CAISATNYGYTF. The CDR3 DNA reads TGTGCCATCAGTGCAACTAACTATGGCTACACCTTC.

The gene calls are TRBV29-1 and TRBJ1-2, with a weak D call TRBD1 (5 bases). CDR1 and CDR2 (germline): SQVTM, ANQGSEA. The CDR3 covers 11 residues. V was shortened by 5 bases and J by 4 bases, with 8 bases between the two germline ends. CDR3 bases: TGCAGCGTTAACCAGGGCTATGGCTACACCTTC. This codes for CSVNQGYGYTF.

This clone came up once. Here the CDR3 reads CAWSDSGSAGYTF. CDR3 nucleotide sequence: TGTGCCTGGAGTGATAGTGGCAGCGCAGGCTACACCTTC. The rearrangement joins TRBV30 to TRBJ1-2; D call uncertain. The V end was cut by 1 base, the J end by 8 bases, with 14 bases between. Per germline, CDR1 GTSNPN and CDR2 SVGIG (reference sequence). This CDR3 spans 13 amino acids. Full variable domain (rest looked up from reference TRBV30 and TRBJ1-2): SQTIHQWPATLVQPVGSPLSLECTVEGTSNPNLYWYRQAAGRGLQLLFYSVGIGQISSEVPQNLSASRPQDRQFILSSKKLLLSDSGFYLCAWSDSGSAGYTFGSGTRLTVV.

This clone appeared a single time. CDR3 DNA: TGTGCCAGTAGTATAGGAAGGGTAAGGGCTACTATAACCACAGATACGCAGTATTTT. This codes for CASSIGRVRATITTDTQYF. This chain uses TRBV19 with TRBJ2-3; D not resolved. V lost 1 base to trimming and J lost 2 bases, with 22 bases between them. Looked up from germline, CDR1 is LNHDA and CDR2 is SQIVND (reference sequence). The CDR3 sequence is 19 residues long.

This chain joins TRBV5-1 and TRBJ1-3; D is unresolved. CDR3 length: 14 residues. The ends were cut back, 2 bases at V and 4 bases at J, with 10 bases in the middle. Germline CDR1 is SGHRS and CDR2 is YFSETQ. CDR3 loop: CASSFEGAGNTIYF. CDR3 in DNA: TGCGCCAGCAGCTTTGAGGGAGCCGGAAACACCATATATTTT.

V usage is TRBV28 and J usage is TRBJ1-2; D possibly corresponds to TRBD1 (6 bases). The CDR3 totals 17 residues. V was trimmed by 5 bases and J by 6 bases, leaving 25 bases between them. CDR1 and CDR2 from the germline V gene are MDHEN and SYDVKM. CDR3 region: CASSPLRDIGPMDGYTF. CDR3 bases: TGTGCCAGCAGTCCGCTAAGGGACATCGGACCGATGGATGGCTACACCTTC.

This chain connects TRBV11-3 to TRBJ1-2; TRBD1 matches at 7 bases. The germline V gene has CDR1 SGHNT and CDR2 YENEEA. V dropped 5 bases and J dropped 8; count of bases not matched to a gene: 11. The CDR3 has 14 amino acids. For the CDR3, the DNA is TGTGCCAGCAGCACCCGCCGGACAGGAAGGGGCTACACCTTC. Its protein is CASSTRRTGRGYTF. Full variable domain (remainder filled in from reference TRBV11-3 and TRBJ1-2): EAGVVQSPRYKIIEKKQPVAFWCNPISGHNTLYWYLQNLGQGPELLIRYENEEAVDDSQLPKDRFSAERLKGVDSTLKIQPAELGDSAVYLCASSTRRTGRGYTFGSGTRLTVV.

This clone was recorded only once. This chain joins TRBV24-1 and TRBJ1-2, with D possibly being TRBD1 (5 bases). The V and J ends lost 5 bases and 6 bases respectively, with 6 bases between them. The V gene's germline CDR1 is KGHDR and CDR2 SFDVKD. CDR3 length: 11 amino acids. CDR3 coding DNA: TGTGCCACCAGTGGAGGGGATGGCTACACCTTC. Its protein product is CATSGGDGYTF.

The chain employs TRBV20-1 and TRBJ2-7, with D unresolved. The V gene lost 6 bases and the J gene lost 1 base, with 7 bases spanning the gap. The germline CDR1 and CDR2 sequences are DFQATT and SNEGSKA (reference sequence). CDR3 length: 11 amino acids. This CDR3 reads CSATRSYEQYF. CDR3 DNA sequence: TGCAGTGCCACAAGGTCCTACGAGCAGTACTTC.

V is TRBV12-3 or TRBV12-4 and J is TRBJ2-1; no clear D gene. The CDR3 extends over 11 amino acids. V gave up 4 bases and J gave up 10 bases, with 8 bases separating them. The CDR3 reads CASSSPREQFF. The CDR3 coding sequence is TGTGCCAGCAGTTCCCCCAGGGAGCAGTTCTTC.

This chain links TRBV9 with TRBJ2-2; D gene unclear. Germline assignment: CDR1 SGDLS and CDR2 YYNGEE. Trimming cost V 2 bases and J 6 bases, with 5 bases left between them. The CDR3 length is 12 residues. The CDR3 sequence: CASSVPAGELFF. In DNA form, the CDR3 reads TGTGCCAGCAGCGTCCCGGCCGGGGAGCTGTTTTTT. The full variable domain, completed using reference TRBV9 and TRBJ2-2, is DSGVTQTPKHLITATGQRVTLRCSPRSGDLSVYWYQQSLDQGLQFLIQYYNGEERAKGNILERFSAQQFPDLHSELNLSSLELGDSALYFCASSVPAGELFFGEGSRLTVL.

V and J are TRBV24-1 and TRBJ2-7; the D gene is possibly TRBD2 (6 bases). V was clipped by 3 bases and J by 0 bases, with 11 bases between them. The CDR3 spans 15 residues. Per germline, CDR1 KGHDR and CDR2 SFDVKD. Here the CDR3 reads CATSDPAGSSYEQYF. The CDR3 coding sequence is TGTGCCACCAGTGATCCGGCGGGATCCTCCTACGAGCAGTACTTC.

This chain connects TRBV24-1 to TRBJ2-3; the D gene is possibly TRBD1 (6 bases). Germline V gene lookup returns CDR1 KGHDR and CDR2 SFDVKD. The V end lost 0 bases, the J end lost 4 bases, and 13 bases lay between the germline ends. This CDR3 comprises 16 residues. CDR3 sequence reads: CATSDLGDIPPDTQYF. The CDR3 DNA is TGTGCCACCAGTGATTTGGGGGACATACCCCCAGATACGCAGTATTTT.

In its sample, this clone was seen a few times. The rearrangement links TRBV19 to TRBJ1-5; 8 positions agree with TRBD1. V lost 1 base, J lost 4 bases, and 6 bases stayed unmatched. CDR3 length: 16 residues. CDR1 is LNHDA, CDR2 SQIVND, per germline (reference sequence). The CDR3 loop is CASSIGPDRGNQPQHF. Written as DNA, the CDR3 is TGTGCCAGTAGTATAGGGCCAGACAGGGGTAATCAGCCCCAGCATTTT.

The chain is built from TRBV3-1 (or the pseudogene TRBV3-2) and TRBJ1-2; 8 bases line up with TRBD1. Germline values: CDR1 LGHDT, CDR2 YNNKEL (reference sequence). This CDR3 is 17 amino acids long. After removal of 1 base from V and 7 bases from J, the junction contained 14 bases not matched to a gene. The CDR3 DNA sequence: TGTGCCAGCAGCCAAGGCACTTCAGGGGGCGCGGGCTCTGGCTACACCTTC. Its protein is CASSQGTSGGAGSGYTF.

This chain joins TRBV6-5 and TRBJ1-3; weak D call: TRBD1 (5 bases). CDR3 length: 15 residues. Trimming shortened V by 2 bases and J by 3 bases, and 11 bases separated the two germline ends. The V gene's germline CDR1 is MNHEY and CDR2 SVGAGI. CDR3 sequence: CASSYRPGLGNTIYF. As DNA, the CDR3 is TGTGCCAGCAGTTACCGGCCGGGACTTGGAAACACCATATATTTT.

V usage is TRBV7-9 and J usage is TRBJ1-1; no firm D call. The CDR3 has 10 residues. Trimming shortened V by 5 bases and J by 7 bases, and 5 bases separated the two germline ends. Germline CDR1 SEHNR, CDR2 FQNEAQ (reference sequence). The DNA of the CDR3 is TGTGCCAGCAGCACGATTGAAGCTTTCTTT. It codes for CASSTIEAFF.

The chain joins TRBV7-2 to TRBJ2-7, with 7 nucleotides matching TRBD1. The CDR3 sequence is 16 residues long. Unmatched junction bases numbered 5, after V lost 0 bases and J lost 0 bases. Germline CDR1 is SGHTA and CDR2 is FQGNSA. The CDR3 coding sequence is TGTGCCAGCAGCTTAGCGACAGGGACAAGCTCCTACGAGCAGTACTTC. Its protein is CASSLATGTSSYEQYF.

The rearrangement joins TRBV7-2 to TRBJ1-6; TRBD1 is a possible D gene (6 bases). V was clipped by 5 bases and J by 3 bases, with 17 bases between them. Per germline, CDR1 SGHTA and CDR2 FQGNSA. The CDR3 length is 17 residues. CDR3 bases: TGTGCCAGCAGCCAGCGAGGAGGGGGGAACTATAATTCACCCCTCCACTTT. Residues: CASSQRGGGNYNSPLHF.

The rearrangement uses TRBV9 and TRBJ1-1; no clear D. Per germline, CDR1 SGDLS and CDR2 YYNGEE. Trimming removed 0 bases from V and 1 base from J, with 7 bases in between. The CDR3 is 14 amino acids. DNA of the CDR3: TGTGCCAGCAGCGTAGAGCCAGCGAACACTGAAGCTTTCTTT. It codes for CASSVEPANTEAFF.